The present TCR beta chain was sequenced within a study of identical twins. The CDR3 has 16 amino acids. Germline CDR1 and CDR2: MGHDK and SYGVNS. The trim removed 1 base at V and 2 bases at J, leaving 4 bases unmatched. TCRdb independently ran MiXCR on the 5' RACE reads; one entry per CDR3 protein. The data contain 1.5 million to 2 million distinct CDR3 sequences, less than 40% of them singletons. Study-wide results and caveats: With abundant cord blood beta clonotypes, insertions were fewer; memory repertoires showed no such pattern. Shared out-of-frame alpha sequences (those common to twins) showed excess low generation probability. The models gave estimates that fell short of the out-of-frame TCR alpha sharing seen in monozygotic twins.

This clonotype was seen a few times. Its specificity is unknown. The TCR sequence derives from a newborn girl in good health. The specimen was cord blood. V usage is TRBV25-1 and J usage is TRBJ2-2; 7 bases are shared with TRBD2. CDR3 sequence reads: CASSEWGGLNTGELFF. The CDR3 DNA reads as TGTGCCAGCAGTGAATGGGGGGGACTAAACACCGGGGAGCTGTTTTTT.